Below, 24 T cell receptor beta chains from the same sample are listed, as sequenced in a study of T cells in Graves' hyperthyroidism and ophthalmopathy. RNA transcripts served as the template for amplifying TCR beta CDR3 regions. The HTBI set primed first-round TCR CDR3 RT-PCR. A single record per CDR3 protein comes from TCRdb applying MiXCR to the multiplex PCR reads. The sample yields about 620,000 distinct CDR3 sequences, about 17% seen once. Input material: blood. These receptors were obtained from a woman in her 30s with Graves' hyperthyroidism.

Ten or more counts support this clonotype. This chain links TRBV6-2 or TRBV6-3 with TRBJ1-5, with a tentative D call TRBD1 (6 bases). CDR3 length equals 17 residues. Germline CDR1 and CDR2: MNHEY and SVGEGT. V gave up 0 bases and J gave up 2 bases, with 14 bases separating them. CDR3 nucleotide sequence: TGTGCCAGCAGTTACTCGAGAGGGGGAGAAGGCAATCAGCCCCAGCATTTT. Translated, it gives CASSYSRGGEGNQPQHF.

This clonotype was recorded at least ten times. This chain links TRBV27 with TRBJ2-5; D possibly corresponds to TRBD1 (5 bases). Germline lookup yields CDR1 MNHEY and CDR2 SMNVEV (reference sequence). Trimming left V 5 bases short and J 2 bases short, with 18 bases between. The CDR3 has 16 residues. The CDR3 DNA reads as TGTGCCAGCAGTCCCAGGGCGCCACCACCACAAGAGACCCAGTACTTC. It specifies CASSPRAPPPQETQYF.

Ten or more counts support this clonotype. The rearrangement uses TRBV9 and TRBJ2-7; D perhaps matches TRBD2 (6 bases). Germline CDR1 is SGDLS and CDR2 is YYNGEE. There are 14 residues in the CDR3. Trimming cost V 3 bases and J 3 bases, with 13 bases left between them. CDR3 loop: CASSAAGTNYEQYF. The DNA for the CDR3 is TGTGCCAGCAGCGCCGCGGGGACCAACTACGAGCAGTACTTC. Drawing the rest from reference TRBV9 and TRBJ2-7, the complete variable domain is DSGVTQTPKHLITATGQRVTLRCSPRSGDLSVYWYQQSLDQGLQFLIQYYNGEERAKGNILERFSAQQFPDLHSELNLSSLELGDSALYFCASSAAGTNYEQYFGPGTRLTVT.

This chain joins TRBV30 and TRBJ1-2, with D hard to call. CDR3 length: 12 amino acids. The V end lost 3 bases, the J end lost 8 bases, and 13 bases lay between the germline ends. Germline V gives CDR1 GTSNPN, CDR2 SVGIG (reference sequence). The CDR3 loop is CAWSTFHLGYTF. CDR3 DNA: TGTGCCTGGAGCACCTTTCATTTAGGCTACACCTTC.

This chain uses TRBV6-5 with TRBJ2-1, with D tentatively TRBD2 (6 bases). V was clipped by 2 bases and J by 10 bases, with 12 bases between them. Looked up from germline, CDR1 is MNHEY and CDR2 is SVGAGI. There are 13 residues in the CDR3. CDR3 coding DNA: TGTGCCAGCAGTTACGGTAGCGGAATCGAGCAGTTCTTC. Its protein is CASSYGSGIEQFF.

This clonotype was counted only a few times. The gene calls are TRBV3-1 and TRBJ2-5; 7 nucleotides align to TRBD2. Germline-derived CDR1 and CDR2 are LGHDT and YNNKEL (reference sequence). V gave up 2 bases and J gave up 4 bases; unmatched junction bases: 4. There are 14 residues in the CDR3. The CDR3 region has the DNA TGTGCCAGCAGCCAATCGGGAGGTAGAGAGACCCAGTACTTC. Translating gives CASSQSGGRETQYF.

This clonotype was detected ten times or more. This chain joins TRBV2 and TRBJ2-1; perhaps TRBD2 as D (6 bases). V lost 8 bases, J lost 2 bases, and 10 bases lay in between. CDR3 length equals 13 residues. In germline, CDR1 is SNHLY, CDR2 FYNNEI. DNA for the CDR3: TGTGCCAGCCGATCGGGGGCCTACAATGAGCAGTTCTTC. Its translation is CASRSGAYNEQFF. Full variable domain (rest looked up from reference TRBV2 and TRBJ2-1): EPEVTQTPSHQVTQMGQEVILRCVPISNHLYFYWYRQILGQKVEFLVSFYNNEISEKSEIFDDQFSVERPDGSNFTLKIRSTKLEDSAMYFCASRSGAYNEQFFGPGTRLTVL.

This clonotype was observed a handful of times. The rearrangement joins TRBV24-1 to TRBJ2-7, with D maybe TRBD2 (6 bases). The CDR3 sequence is 17 residues long. The germline V and J ends were trimmed by 8 bases and 2 bases, with 24 bases remaining between them. The germline V gene encodes CDR1 KGHDR and CDR2 SFDVKD. CDR3 in amino acids: CATNIGVRRGLPYEQYF. The CDR3 DNA sequence: TGTGCCACCAATATCGGGGTTCGAAGGGGACTCCCCTACGAGCAGTACTTC.

The chain is built from TRBV11-3 and TRBJ2-1; TRBD2 matches at 7 bases. CDR1 is SGHNT and CDR2 is YENEEA in the germline V gene. The CDR3 runs 16 residues. V was pared by 4 bases and J by 2 bases, with 8 bases of the junction left unmatched. CDR3 residues: CASSSDGRYTYNEQFF. Here the CDR3 DNA reads TGTGCCAGCAGCTCAGACGGGAGGTACACCTACAATGAGCAGTTCTTC.

There are a few counts of this clonotype. V is TRBV6-1 and J is TRBJ1-2; D is unclear. Per germline, CDR1 MNHNS and CDR2 SASEGT. The CDR3 runs to 12 residues. Deletions cut 5 bases from V and 10 bases from J, with 14 bases between. Here the CDR3 DNA reads TGTGCCAGCAGTTCCGCGCTGGGTACCTACACCTTC. Protein product: CASSSALGTYTF.

This clonotype was seen ten or more times. The rearrangement joins TRBV29-1 to TRBJ1-2; D is uncertain. V lost 1 base, J lost 6 bases, and 12 bases lay in between. Germline CDR1 SQVTM, CDR2 ANQGSEA. The CDR3 is 13 amino acids. The CDR3 is CSVEGEREHGYTF. In DNA, the CDR3 is TGCAGCGTTGAAGGAGAAAGAGAGCATGGCTACACCTTC.

As for this clonotype: A single base separates this from a much larger clone, so it may be a read error. This chain joins TRBV27 and TRBJ2-1; D uncertain. Germline V gives CDR1 MNHEY, CDR2 SMNVEV (reference sequence). This CDR3 contains 11 residues. For the CDR3, the DNA is TGTGCCAGCAGTACCGACAATGAGCGGTTCTTC. This gives the protein CASSTDNERFF.

This clonotype was observed many times. This chain links TRBV7-2 with TRBJ1-2, with TRBD1 as a possible D gene (6 bases). CDR1 is SGHTA, CDR2 FQGNSA, per germline. This CDR3 region has 17 residues. V was cut by 5 bases and J by 0 bases, with 19 bases left in between. In DNA, the CDR3 is TGTGCCAGCAGCCCCGGACAGACTGAGATTACTAACTATGGCTACACCTTC. Translating it yields CASSPGQTEITNYGYTF. Together with reference TRBV7-2 and TRBJ1-2, the CDR3 gives the full variable domain: GAGVSQSPSNKVTEKGKDVELRCDPISGHTALYWYRQSLGQGLEFLIYFQGNSAPDKSGLPSDRFSAERTGGSVSTLTIQRTQQEDSAVYLCASSPGQTEITNYGYTFGSGTRLTVV.

There are a few counts of this clonotype. The CDR3 loop is CAISKTGFTDTIYF. Written as DNA, the CDR3 is TGTGCCATCAGCAAAACAGGGTTTACGGACACCATATATTTT. V is TRBV10-3 and J is TRBJ1-3; a possible D gene is TRBD1 (6 bases). V was trimmed by 6 bases and J by 8 bases, leaving 17 bases between them. CDR3 length: 14 amino acids. Looked up from germline, CDR1 is ENHRY and CDR2 is SYGVKD.

The sample holds one count of this clonotype. The chain combines TRBV11-2 with TRBJ2-1; 7 positions match TRBD2. From germline, CDR1 is SGHAT and CDR2 FQNNGV. This CDR3 has 16 residues. V dropped 7 bases and J dropped 0; count of bases not matched to a gene: 9. The CDR3 DNA reads as TGTGCCAGCAACCCTAGCGGAGGGAGCTCCTACAATGAGCAGTTCTTC. It is translated as CASNPSGGSSYNEQFF.

This clonotype was picked up many times. This chain joins TRBV7-3 and TRBJ2-7; possibly TRBD1 for D (7 bases). CDR3 length equals 14 residues. Deletions cut 5 bases from V and 3 bases from J, with 14 bases between. In germline, CDR1 is SGHTA, CDR2 FQGTGA. The CDR3 loop is CASSPARGDYEQYF. The CDR3 DNA follows: TGTGCCAGCAGCCCGGCCAGGGGGGACTACGAGCAGTACTTC. Combining the CDR3 with reference TRBV7-3 and TRBJ2-7 gives the whole variable domain GAGVSQTPSNKVTEKGKYVELRCDPISGHTALYWYRQSLGQGPEFLIYFQGTGAADDSGLPNDRFFAVRPEGSVSTLKIQRTERGDSAVYLCASSPARGDYEQYFGPGTRLTVT.

This clonotype was recorded many times. The genes are TRBV27 and TRBJ2-1; 7 bases match TRBD2. Germline assignment: CDR1 MNHEY and CDR2 SMNVEV (reference sequence). The CDR3 extends over 16 amino acids. V trimming: 7 bases; J trimming: 0 bases; junction bases outside the gene matches: 9. The CDR3 loop reads CASNLRRTSSYNEQFF. In DNA, the CDR3 is TGTGCCAGCAACCTAAGACGGACTAGCTCCTACAATGAGCAGTTCTTC.

This clonotype was seen ten or more times. The rearrangement links TRBV20-1 to TRBJ2-1; TRBD1 aligns across 8 bases. Germline trimming cut 6 bases from V and 0 bases from J; bases unmatched to any gene: 4. The CDR3 covers 14 residues. From germline, CDR1 is DFQATT and CDR2 SNEGSKA (reference sequence). The CDR3 DNA reads TGCAGTGCGGGGGACAGGCGCTCCTACAATGAGCAGTTCTTC. Translation: CSAGDRRSYNEQFF.

The CDR3 region has the DNA TGTGCCAGCAGTAAATCTAGCGGGAGGGCCTACGAGCAGTACTTC. Its translation: CASSKSSGRAYEQYF. V is TRBV2 and J is TRBJ2-7; TRBD2 agrees at 12 bases. The trim removed 5 bases at V and 2 bases at J, leaving 4 bases unmatched. The germline CDR1 and CDR2 sequences are SNHLY and FYNNEI. This CDR3 region has 15 residues. Using reference TRBV2 and TRBJ2-7 for the parts outside the CDR3, the full variable domain is EPEVTQTPSHQVTQMGQEVILRCVPISNHLYFYWYRQILGQKVEFLVSFYNNEISEKSEIFDDQFSVERPDGSNFTLKIRSTKLEDSAMYFCASSKSSGRAYEQYFGPGTRLTVT.

This chain links TRBV6-4 with TRBJ2-5; tentatively, D is TRBD1 (7 bases). V lost 2 bases to trimming and J lost 2 bases, with 21 bases between them. The CDR3 consists of 18 residues. Germline V lookup: CDR1 MRHNA, CDR2 SNTAGT. For the CDR3, the DNA is TGTGCCAGCAGTGACCCCAGGAGGGCCCCGGGACAGCAAGAGACCCAGTACTTC. Amino acid sequence: CASSDPRRAPGQQETQYF.

This chain links TRBV9 with TRBJ1-2; D unresolved. The V and J ends lost 0 bases and 2 bases respectively, with 8 bases between them. CDR3 length equals 14 residues. Germline CDR1 SGDLS, CDR2 YYNGEE. The CDR3 reads CASSVADINYGYTF. CDR3 bases: TGTGCCAGCAGCGTAGCAGACATCAACTATGGCTACACCTTC. The complete variable domain, with remaining parts taken from reference TRBV9 and TRBJ1-2, reads DSGVTQTPKHLITATGQRVTLRCSPRSGDLSVYWYQQSLDQGLQFLIQYYNGEERAKGNILERFSAQQFPDLHSELNLSSLELGDSALYFCASSVADINYGYTFGSGTRLTVV.

This chain joins TRBV7-3 and TRBJ1-1; 8 bases agree with TRBD1. The J segment lost 4 bases and the V segment lost 6 bases, leaving 7 bases of the junction unmatched. Germline V gene lookup returns CDR1 SGHTA and CDR2 FQGTGA. This CDR3 spans 14 amino acids. Here the CDR3 reads CASRVTGGTTEAFF. DNA of the CDR3: TGTGCCAGCAGGGTTACAGGGGGGACCACTGAAGCTTTCTTT.

J is TRBJ2-7 and V is TRBV30; 10 nucleotides agree with TRBD1. The CDR3 extends over 17 amino acids. From germline, CDR1 is GTSNPN and CDR2 SVGIG (reference sequence). Trimming at V came to 0 bases and at J to 2 bases, leaving 10 bases not matched to a gene. CDR3 amino acids: CAWSVPGTGADAYEQYF. CDR3 bases: TGTGCCTGGAGTGTACCAGGGACAGGGGCCGACGCCTACGAGCAGTACTTC.

On this clonotype itself: With a much larger clone just one base away, this may be a read error. The chain couples TRBV28 to TRBJ1-4; 8 bases agree with TRBD1. CDR1 is MDHEN and CDR2 is SYDVKM in the germline V gene. The CDR3 loop spans 19 amino acids. The CDR3 here is CASSAPGTGLKGGNEKLFF. The CDR3 coding sequence is TGTGCCAGCAGTGCTCCCGGGACAGGCCTCAAAGGGGGTAATGAAAAACTATTTTTT.